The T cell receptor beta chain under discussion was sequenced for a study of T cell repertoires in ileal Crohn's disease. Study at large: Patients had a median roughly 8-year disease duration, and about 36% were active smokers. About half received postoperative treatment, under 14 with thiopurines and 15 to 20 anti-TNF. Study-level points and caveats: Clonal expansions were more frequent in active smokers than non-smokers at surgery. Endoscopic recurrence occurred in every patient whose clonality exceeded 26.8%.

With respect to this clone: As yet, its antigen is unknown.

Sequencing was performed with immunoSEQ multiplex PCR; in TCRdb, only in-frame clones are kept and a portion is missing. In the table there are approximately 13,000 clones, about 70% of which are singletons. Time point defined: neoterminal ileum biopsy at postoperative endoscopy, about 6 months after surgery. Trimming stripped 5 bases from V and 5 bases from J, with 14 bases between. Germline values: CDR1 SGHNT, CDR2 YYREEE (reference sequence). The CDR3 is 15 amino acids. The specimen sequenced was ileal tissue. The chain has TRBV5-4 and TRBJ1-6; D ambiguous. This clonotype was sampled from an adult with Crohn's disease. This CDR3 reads CASRMNGPDNSPLHF. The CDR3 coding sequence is TGTGCCAGCAGAATGAATGGGCCAGATAATTCACCCCTCCACTTT. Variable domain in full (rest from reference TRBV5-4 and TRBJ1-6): ETGVTQSPTHLIKTRGQQVTLRCSSQSGHNTVSWYQQALGQGPQFIFQYYREEENGRGNFPPRFSGLQFPNYSSELNVNALELDDSALYLCASRMNGPDNSPLHFGNGTRLTVT.